These 18 T cell receptor beta chains came from one sample sequenced in a study of cytomegalovirus exposure and HLA in healthy donors. The primer mix had 60 Vbeta and 13 Jbeta primers. Some clones are missing from TCRdb's copy, which holds only in-frame ones; the method was immunoSEQ multiplex PCR. The table shows 110,000 to 150,000 clones, with about 72% occurring only once. Sample: PBMCs. Receptors were obtained from a man aged 55 to 70 in good health and CMV-seronegative.

The V and J genes are TRBV18 and TRBJ1-1; 10 positions match TRBD1. Germline V gives CDR1 KGHSH, CDR2 LQKENI. The CDR3 is made up of 14 amino acids. The V and J ends lost 4 bases and 3 bases, in that order; junction bases with no gene match: 2. CDR3 nucleotides: TGTGCCAGCTCACGGGGACAGGGGCACACTGAAGCTTTCTTT. Protein product: CASSRGQGHTEAFF.

This clone was detected a few times. V and J are TRBV7-9 and TRBJ1-2; the match to TRBD1 covers 12 bases. Germline V gene lookup returns CDR1 SEHNR and CDR2 FQNEAQ (reference sequence). This CDR3 is 14 amino acids long. V shed 5 bases and J 10 bases; nucleotides not matched to a gene: 8. The CDR3 loop reads CASSPGQGAPFYTF. CDR3 sequence (DNA): TGTGCCAGCAGCCCGGGACAGGGGGCTCCATTCTACACCTTC.

This chain connects TRBV5-4 to TRBJ2-7; D is perhaps TRBD1 (5 bases). The CDR3 consists of 15 residues. Germline CDR1 is SGHNT and CDR2 is YYREEE (reference sequence). V was clipped by 4 bases and J by 6 bases, with 20 bases between them. CDR3 region: CASSPRQGRMGEQYF. As DNA, the CDR3 is TGTGCCAGCAGCCCCCGGCAGGGAAGGATGGGCGAGCAGTACTTC.

This chain joins TRBV7-2 and TRBJ2-7; no clear D. The CDR3 is 14 amino acids. V lost 0 bases to trimming and J lost 2 bases, with 8 bases between them. In germline, CDR1 is SGHTA, CDR2 FQGNSA. The CDR3 bases are TGTGCCAGCAGCTTAGCAGGAGCGACCTACGAGCAGTACTTC. It is translated as CASSLAGATYEQYF.

The chain joins TRBV11-2 to TRBJ2-7; 8 bases are shared with TRBD1. V was clipped by 5 bases and J by 7 bases; unmatched bases: 10. The germline V gene has CDR1 SGHAT and CDR2 FQNNGV. The CDR3 consists of 14 residues. The CDR3 DNA follows: TGTGCCAGCAGCCCACTTCAGGGGGCCGGAGAGCAGTACTTC. It yields the protein CASSPLQGAGEQYF.

The chain recombines TRBV11-2 with TRBJ2-3; 7 bases line up with TRBD2. The CDR3 totals 15 residues. Germline CDR1 is SGHAT and CDR2 is FQNNGV. J was trimmed by 6 bases and V by 0 bases; bases with no gene match: 6. The CDR3 region is CASSLDGRESDTQYF. The CDR3 nucleotides are TGTGCCAGCAGCTTAGACGGGCGGGAGAGCGATACGCAGTATTTT.

This clone was counted a few times. V and J are TRBV28 and TRBJ2-7, with D possibly matching TRBD1 (6 bases). The V end was cut by 4 bases, the J end by 2 bases, with 15 bases between. The CDR3 is made up of 15 amino acids. CDR1 and CDR2 from the germline V gene are MDHEN and SYDVKM. The CDR3 nucleotides are TGTGCCAGCAGTTCGTCCAAGACAGGTCCCTACGAGCAGTACTTC. Encoded protein: CASSSSKTGPYEQYF.

In this sample, this clone turned up a few times. The DNA for the CDR3 is TGTGCCAGCAGCCCCGACAGGGAGACTAGAACGCAGTATTTT. This gives the protein CASSPDRETRTQYF. The V gene is TRBV13, the J gene TRBJ2-3, with D possibly being TRBD1 (7 bases). The ends were cut back, 5 bases at V and 9 bases at J, with 18 bases in the middle. The CDR3 is 14 amino acids. CDR1 is PRHDT, CDR2 FYEKMQ, per germline (reference sequence).

The chain has TRBV7-6 and TRBJ2-1; 11 nucleotides align to TRBD2. The CDR3 is 17 amino acids. V was pared by 1 base and J by 7 bases, with 9 bases of the junction left unmatched. Germline V gene data show CDR1 as SGHVS and CDR2 as FNYEAQ. The CDR3 DNA is TGTGCCAGCAGCTTAGGGTCCGGGACTAGCGGTCTAAATGAGCAGTTCTTC. It is translated as CASSLGSGTSGLNEQFF.

V usage is TRBV19 and J usage is TRBJ2-5; 9 bases align to TRBD1. V trimming: 6 bases; J trimming: 2 bases; junction bases outside the gene matches: 7. The CDR3 length is 15 residues. CDR1 and CDR2 (germline): LNHDA, SQIVND (reference sequence). CDR3 DNA sequence: TGTGCCAGTAGATCCGGGACAGGGAGTCAAGAGACCCAGTACTTC. It specifies CASRSGTGSQETQYF.

This chain connects TRBV14 to TRBJ1-1; no definite D call. The germline CDR1 and CDR2 sequences are SGHDN and FVKESK. The V and J ends lost 4 bases and 3 bases respectively, with 12 bases between them. This CDR3 region has 14 residues. DNA for the CDR3: TGTGCCAGCAGCCGGGTCCGGGAGGACACTGAAGCTTTCTTT. Its protein product is CASSRVREDTEAFF. Full variable domain (missing parts from reference TRBV14 and TRBJ1-1): EAGVTQFPSHSVIEKGQTVTLRCDPISGHDNLYWYRRVMGKEIKFLLHFVKESKQDESGMPNNRFLAERTGGTYSTLKVQPAELEDSGVYFCASSRVREDTEAFFGQGTRLTVV.

The chain couples TRBV28 to TRBJ2-5; TRBD2 agrees at 15 bases. Germline values: CDR1 MDHEN, CDR2 SYDVKM. The CDR3 is 17 amino acids. After removal of 5 bases from V and 5 bases from J, the junction contained 9 bases not matched to a gene. The CDR3 bases are TGTGCCAGCAGTCCTCAGGGACTAGCGGGAGGTTTGGAGACCCAGTACTTC. It encodes CASSPQGLAGGLETQYF. The full variable domain, rest sourced from reference TRBV28 and TRBJ2-5, is DVKVTQSSRYLVKRTGEKVFLECVQDMDHENMFWYRQDPGLGLRLIYFSYDVKMKEKGDIPEGYSVSREKKERFSLILESASTNQTSMYLCASSPQGLAGGLETQYFGPGTRLLVL.

J is TRBJ2-3 and V is TRBV19, with no clear D. CDR3 length: 11 amino acids. Germline loops: CDR1 LNHDA, CDR2 SQIVND (reference sequence). V was shortened by 4 bases and J by 4 bases, with 3 bases between the two germline ends. Written as DNA, the CDR3 is TGTGCCAGTAGTACCGCAGATACGCAGTATTTT. As protein: CASSTADTQYF.

The chain recombines TRBV9 with TRBJ2-3, with D perhaps TRBD2 (6 bases). V was clipped by 0 bases and J by 2 bases, with 10 bases between them. This CDR3 has 15 residues. The germline V gene encodes CDR1 SGDLS and CDR2 YYNGEE. This CDR3 reads CASSVGWGLTDTQYF. CDR3 in DNA: TGTGCCAGCAGCGTAGGCTGGGGACTCACAGATACGCAGTATTTT.

This clone was picked up a small number of times. The V gene is TRBV7-2, the J gene TRBJ1-2; TRBD1 aligns across 8 bases. Looked up from germline, CDR1 is SGHTA and CDR2 is FQGNSA. The CDR3 runs to 15 residues. The J segment lost 3 bases and the V segment lost 1 base, leaving 4 bases of the junction unmatched. The CDR3 loop is CASSLESDRDYGYTF. The CDR3 nucleotides read TGTGCCAGCAGCTTAGAATCGGACAGGGACTATGGCTACACCTTC.

The CDR3 here is CASSLNQGMNTEAFF. The CDR3 nucleotides read TGTGCCAGCAGCTTGAACCAGGGGATGAACACTGAAGCTTTCTTT. V usage is TRBV5-4 and J usage is TRBJ1-1; perhaps TRBD1 as D (6 bases). The germline V and J ends were trimmed by 1 base and 0 bases, with 10 bases remaining between them. CDR3 length: 15 amino acids. Germline loops: CDR1 SGHNT, CDR2 YYREEE (reference sequence).

This chain joins TRBV11-3 and TRBJ1-1, with 9 nucleotides matching TRBD1. CDR1 SGHNT and CDR2 YENEEA come from the germline V gene. Losses at the gene ends were 5 bases for V and 7 bases for J; bases not matched to a gene: 2. The CDR3 extends over 12 amino acids. This CDR3 reads CASSRTGDEAFF. Here the CDR3 DNA reads TGTGCCAGCAGCCGGACAGGGGATGAAGCTTTCTTT.

In its sample, this clone was seen a few times. The CDR3 sequence is CASSLHPSGDYGYTF. The CDR3 DNA sequence: TGTGCCAGCAGCTTACACCCTTCGGGGGACTATGGCTACACCTTC. This chain links TRBV7-2 with TRBJ1-2; D is possibly TRBD1 (5 bases). Germline V gene lookup returns CDR1 SGHTA and CDR2 FQGNSA. The CDR3 extends over 15 amino acids. Trimming took off 2 bases at V and 3 bases at J, with 13 bases between the two ends.